These T cell receptor beta chains were read from a single sample in a study of shared clonotypes between healthy human individuals. Only in-frame clones appear in the TCRdb table, and some are missing; sequencing was by immunoSEQ multiplex PCR. The sample lists around 2.5 million clones, approximately 93% occurring once. The specimen sequenced was naive CD4+ T cells from PBMCs. The receptors stem from a man younger than 30 in good health. Some clones in this sample may be carry-over from other donors' samples. CDR3s include the opening cysteine and the closing phenylalanine or tryptophan. A D gene is named only where the DNA matches it firmly. The size field is filled for only some rows; it gives once, few, many or a size class.

.,TRBJ2-3,.,TRBV5-4,TGTGCCAGCAGCTTAAGGAGGGAGGCCTCCGGGGGCACAGATACGCAGTATTTT,CASSLRREASGGTDTQYF
.,TRBJ1-1,.,TRBV28,TGTGCCAGCGATAGAGCCGGGACAAGGAACACTGAAGCTTTCTTT,CASDRAGTRNTEAFF
.,TRBJ2-1,.,TRBV5-4,TGTGCCAGCAGCTCAAGAAGTGGTAGGAATGAGCAGTTCTTC,CASSSRSGRNEQFF
.,TRBJ1-1,.,TRBV6-1,TGTGCCAGCAGTGAATTCCCGAGGGGAACCATGAACACTGAAGCTTTCTTT,CASSEFPRGTMNTEAFF
.,TRBJ1-5,.,TRBV6-5,TGTGCCAGCAGTTACAGGGGGGATCAGCCCCAGCATTTT,CASSYRGDQPQHF
.,TRBJ2-5,.,TRBV7-2,TGTGCCAGCAGCTCGGGTCCAAGACTGGAGACCCAGTACTTC,CASSSGPRLETQYF
TRBD2,TRBJ2-5,once,TRBV7-9,TGTGCCAGCAGCCCCCCCAGGGGAGCGGGAGGGCAAGAGACCCAGTACTTC,CASSPPRGAGGQETQYF
TRBD2,TRBJ2-1,.,TRBV5-1,TGCGCCAGCAGCCTAGGGGGGACAGAGGGACTAGCGGGAGTTTATGAGCAGTTCTTC,CASSLGGTEGLAGVYEQFF
TRBD2,TRBJ2-2,.,TRBV7-3,TGTGCCAGCAGCTTCGGGACTAGCGGGAGTAGAACCGGGGAGCTGTTTTTT,CASSFGTSGSRTGELFF
.,TRBJ1-2,.,TRBV28,TGTGCCAGCTCATTGATGGGGGGATACAATGGCTACACCTTC,CASSLMGGYNGYTF
.,TRBJ2-2,.,TRBV5-1,TGCGCCAGCATGGAGCGTACGAACACCGGGGAGCTGTTTTTT,CASMERTNTGELFF
TRBD1,TRBJ2-7,.,TRBV10-3,TGTGCCATTAGACAGGGCATCTCCTACGAGCAGTACTTC,CAIRQGISYEQYF
.,TRBJ2-3,once,TRBV6-1,TGTGCCAGCAGTGAATTGGGTGGGGGGCTCACAGATACGCAGTATTTT,CASSELGGGLTDTQYF
.,TRBJ1-5,.,TRBV19,TGTGCCAGTAACCCGAGGAAAGAGGGGAGGTTTAAGCCCCAGCATTTT,CASNPRKEGRFKPQHF
.,TRBJ2-2,.,TRBV19,TGTGCCAGTAGAAGAGGGGTGGGAACCGGGGAGCTGTTTTTT,CASRRGVGTGELFF
TRBD2,TRBJ2-3,.,TRBV7-3,TGTGCCAGCAGCTTGGGCGGACTAGCGGCTCCAGATACGCAGTATTTT,CASSLGGLAAPDTQYF
.,TRBJ1-1,.,TRBV27,TGTGCCAGCAGTTTACGAACCCTCACGGGGTCGGCTTTCTTT,CASSLRTLTGSAFF
.,TRBJ1-2,once,TRBV6-1,TGTGCCAGCAGTGAACAGGCAGCTAACTATGGCTACACCTTC,CASSEQAANYGYTF
TRBD1,TRBJ2-5,.,TRBV18,TGTGCCAGCTCCCCCCGGGACAGGGGGCGAGAGACCCAGTACTTC,CASSPRDRGRETQYF
TRBD1,TRBJ2-7,.,TRBV9,TGTGCCAGCAGCGCGGGGGACAGGGACATCTACGAGCAGTACTTC,CASSAGDRDIYEQYF
.,TRBJ2-5,.,TRBV6-5,TGTGCCAGCAGTCAGGGCGGGGAGCAGTACTTC,CASSQGGEQYF
.,TRBJ1-5,few,TRBV28,TGTGCCAGCCTCCGTTATGGCAGCAATCAGCCCCAGCATTTT,CASLRYGSNQPQHF
.,TRBJ1-1,.,TRBV29-1,TGCAGCGTTGAAGATCCAGGCAGGGGTTTGTACACTGAAGCTTTCTTT,CSVEDPGRGLYTEAFF
TRBD1,TRBJ2-3,.,TRBV5-1,TGCGCCAGCAGCTTGGGGACAGGAGGAAGCACAGATACGCAGTATTTT,CASSLGTGGSTDTQYF
.,TRBJ1-5,.,TRBV7-3,TGTGCCAGCAGCTTAACGTCGACCGTGGCCCAGCATTTT,CASSLTSTVAQHF
TRBD2,TRBJ2-3,.,TRBV27,TGTGCCAGCAGTTCACCTAGCGGGATCCAGGATACGCAGTATTTT,CASSSPSGIQDTQYF
.,TRBJ1-4,once,TRBV5-1,TGCGCCAGCAGCTTTGCAGGGGAAGGGGGAAAACTGTTTTTT,CASSFAGEGGKLFF
.,TRBJ2-3,.,TRBV15,TGTGCCACCAGCAGAGTTCCGGCAAGACCCACAGATACGCAGTATTTT,CATSRVPARPTDTQYF
.,TRBJ2-7,.,TRBV7-2,TGTGCCAGCAGCTCCACGGGTTACGAGCAGTACTTC,CASSSTGYEQYF
TRBD1,TRBJ2-1,.,TRBV5-1,TGCGCCAGCAGCTTGCAATCTTGGGACAGCAATGAGCAGTTCTTC,CASSLQSWDSNEQFF
.,TRBJ2-7,.,TRBV7-7,TGTGCCAGCAGCTCCCAAATTGGGGGCGAGCAGTACTTC,CASSSQIGGEQYF
.,TRBJ2-1,.,TRBV16,TGTGCCAGCAGCCAATGGTCGGGGGCGGATGAGCAGTTCTTC,CASSQWSGADEQFF